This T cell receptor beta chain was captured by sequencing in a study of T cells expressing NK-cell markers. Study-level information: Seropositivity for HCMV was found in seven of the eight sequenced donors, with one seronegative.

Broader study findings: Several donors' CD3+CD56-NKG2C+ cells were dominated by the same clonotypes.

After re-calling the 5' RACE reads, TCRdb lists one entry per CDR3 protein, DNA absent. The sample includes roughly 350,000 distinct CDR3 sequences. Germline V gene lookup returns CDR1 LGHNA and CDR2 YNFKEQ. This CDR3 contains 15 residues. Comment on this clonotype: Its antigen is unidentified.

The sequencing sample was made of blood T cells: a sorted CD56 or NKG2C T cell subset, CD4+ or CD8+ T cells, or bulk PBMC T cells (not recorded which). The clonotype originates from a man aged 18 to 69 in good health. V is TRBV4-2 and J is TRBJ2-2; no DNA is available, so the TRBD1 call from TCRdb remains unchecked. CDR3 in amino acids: CASSQAGTGAGELFF.